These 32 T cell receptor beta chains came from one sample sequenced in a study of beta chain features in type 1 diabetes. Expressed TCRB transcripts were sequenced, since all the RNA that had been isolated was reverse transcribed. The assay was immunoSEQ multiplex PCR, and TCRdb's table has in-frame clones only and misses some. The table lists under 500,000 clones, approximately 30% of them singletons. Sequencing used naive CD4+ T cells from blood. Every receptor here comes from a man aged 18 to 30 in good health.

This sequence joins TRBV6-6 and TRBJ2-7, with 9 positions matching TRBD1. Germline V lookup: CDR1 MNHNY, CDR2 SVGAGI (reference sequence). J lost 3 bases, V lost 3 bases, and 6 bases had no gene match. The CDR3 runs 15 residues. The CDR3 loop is CASSYARQGGYEQYF. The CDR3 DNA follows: TGTGCCAGCAGTTATGCGCGACAGGGGGGCTACGAGCAGTACTTC.

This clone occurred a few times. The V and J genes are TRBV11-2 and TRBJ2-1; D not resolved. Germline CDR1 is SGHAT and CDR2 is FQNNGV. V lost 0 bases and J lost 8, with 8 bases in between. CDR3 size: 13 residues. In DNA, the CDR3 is TGTGCCAGCAGCTTAGATACTGGCCATGAGCAGTTCTTC. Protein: CASSLDTGHEQFF.

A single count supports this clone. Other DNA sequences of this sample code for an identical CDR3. The CDR3 DNA follows: TGTGCCTGGAGACCGGGTGGCAATCAGCCCCAGCATTTT. Translated: CAWRPGGNQPQHF. The chain employs TRBV30 and TRBJ1-5; no clear D. The length of the CDR3 is 13 residues. The ends were cut back, 3 bases at V and 2 bases at J, with 8 bases in the middle. In germline, CDR1 is GTSNPN, CDR2 SVGIG (reference sequence).

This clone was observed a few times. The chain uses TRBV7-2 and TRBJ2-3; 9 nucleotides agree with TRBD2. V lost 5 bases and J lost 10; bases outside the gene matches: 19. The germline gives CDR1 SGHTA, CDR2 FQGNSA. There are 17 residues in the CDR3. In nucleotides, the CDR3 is TGTGCCAGCAGCACCGCAGTCGATAGCGGGAGCTCAGGGTCGCAGTATTTT. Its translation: CASSTAVDSGSSGSQYF.

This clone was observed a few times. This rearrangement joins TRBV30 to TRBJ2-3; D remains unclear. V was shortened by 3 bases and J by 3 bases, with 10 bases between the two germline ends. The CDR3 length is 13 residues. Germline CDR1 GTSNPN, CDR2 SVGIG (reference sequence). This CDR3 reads CAWSYGQTDTQYF. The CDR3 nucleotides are TGTGCCTGGAGCTATGGCCAAACAGATACGCAGTATTTT. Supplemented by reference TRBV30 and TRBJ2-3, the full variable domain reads SQTIHQWPATLVQPVGSPLSLECTVEGTSNPNLYWYRQAAGRGLQLLFYSVGIGQISSEVPQNLSASRPQDRQFILSSKKLLLSDSGFYLCAWSYGQTDTQYFGPGTRLTVL.

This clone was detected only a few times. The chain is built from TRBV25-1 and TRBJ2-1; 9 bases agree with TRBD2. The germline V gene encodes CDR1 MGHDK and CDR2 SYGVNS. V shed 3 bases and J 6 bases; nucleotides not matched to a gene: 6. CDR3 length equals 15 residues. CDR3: CASSEGLAGTNEQFF. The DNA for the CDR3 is TGTGCCAGCAGTGAGGGCCTAGCGGGAACCAATGAGCAGTTCTTC.

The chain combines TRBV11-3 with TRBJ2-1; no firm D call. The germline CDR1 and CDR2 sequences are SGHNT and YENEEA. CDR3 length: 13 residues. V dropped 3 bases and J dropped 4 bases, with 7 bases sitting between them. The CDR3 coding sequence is TGTGCCAGCAGCTTTTCGGCTTACAATGAGCAGTTCTTC. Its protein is CASSFSAYNEQFF.

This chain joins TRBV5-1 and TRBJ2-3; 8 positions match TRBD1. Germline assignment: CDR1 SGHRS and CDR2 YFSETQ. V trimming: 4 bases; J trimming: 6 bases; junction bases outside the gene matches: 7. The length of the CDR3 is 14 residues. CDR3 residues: CASSTGQGSDTQYF. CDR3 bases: TGCGCCAGCAGCACAGGACAGGGATCCGATACGCAGTATTTT.

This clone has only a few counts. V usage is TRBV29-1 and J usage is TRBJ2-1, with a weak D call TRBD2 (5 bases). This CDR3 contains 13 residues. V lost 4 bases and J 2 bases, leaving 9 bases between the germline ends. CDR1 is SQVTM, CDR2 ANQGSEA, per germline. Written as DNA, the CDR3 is TGCAGCGTTGTCGGGGTCGCCTACAATGAGCAGTTCTTC. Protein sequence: CSVVGVAYNEQFF.

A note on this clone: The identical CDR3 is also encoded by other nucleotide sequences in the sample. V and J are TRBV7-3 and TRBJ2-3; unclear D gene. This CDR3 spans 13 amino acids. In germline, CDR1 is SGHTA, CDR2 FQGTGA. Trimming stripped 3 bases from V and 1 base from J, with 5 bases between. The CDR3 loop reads CASSLSGTDTQYF. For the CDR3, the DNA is TGTGCCAGCAGCTTGAGTGGCACAGATACGCAGTATTTT.

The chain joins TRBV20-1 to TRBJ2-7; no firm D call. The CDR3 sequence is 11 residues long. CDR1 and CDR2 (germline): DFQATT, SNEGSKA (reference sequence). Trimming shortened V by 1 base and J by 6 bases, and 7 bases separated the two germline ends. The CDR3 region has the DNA TGCAGTGCTAGAGCCGGATTCGAGCAGTACTTC. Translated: CSARAGFEQYF.

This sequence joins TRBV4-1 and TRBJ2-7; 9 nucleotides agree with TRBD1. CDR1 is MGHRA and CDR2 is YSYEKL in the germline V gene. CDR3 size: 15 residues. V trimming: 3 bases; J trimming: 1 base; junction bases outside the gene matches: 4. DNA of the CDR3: TGCGCCAGCAGCCAGAGGACAGGGGATTCCTACGAGCAGTACTTC. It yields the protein CASSQRTGDSYEQYF.

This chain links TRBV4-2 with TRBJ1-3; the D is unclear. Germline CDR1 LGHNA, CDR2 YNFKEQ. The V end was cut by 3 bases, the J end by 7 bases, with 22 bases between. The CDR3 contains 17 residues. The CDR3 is CASSHRPGNGLGNTIYF. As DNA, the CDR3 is TGTGCCAGCAGCCACCGCCCGGGGAACGGTCTCGGGAACACCATATATTTT.

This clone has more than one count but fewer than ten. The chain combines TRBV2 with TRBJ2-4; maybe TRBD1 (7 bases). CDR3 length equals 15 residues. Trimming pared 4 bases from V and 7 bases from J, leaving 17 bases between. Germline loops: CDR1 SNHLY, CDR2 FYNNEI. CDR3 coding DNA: TGTGCCAGCAGTGTAACAGGGGAGGTTGGGAACATTCAGTACTTC. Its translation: CASSVTGEVGNIQYF. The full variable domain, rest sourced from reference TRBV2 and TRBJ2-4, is EPEVTQTPSHQVTQMGQEVILRCVPISNHLYFYWYRQILGQKVEFLVSFYNNEISEKSEIFDDQFSVERPDGSNFTLKIRSTKLEDSAMYFCASSVTGEVGNIQYFGAGTRLSVL.

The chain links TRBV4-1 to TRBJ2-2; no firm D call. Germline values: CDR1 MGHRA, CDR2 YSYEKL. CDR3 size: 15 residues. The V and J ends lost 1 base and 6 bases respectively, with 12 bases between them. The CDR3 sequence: CASSQGPVGSGELFF. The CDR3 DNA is TGCGCCAGCAGCCAAGGGCCCGTCGGGTCCGGGGAGCTGTTTTTT.

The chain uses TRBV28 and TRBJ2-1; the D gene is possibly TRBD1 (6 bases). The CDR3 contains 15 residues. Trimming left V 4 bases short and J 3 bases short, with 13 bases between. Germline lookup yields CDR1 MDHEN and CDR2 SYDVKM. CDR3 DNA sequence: TGTGCCAGCAGTTCCCTGGACAGAAACTACAATGAGCAGTTCTTC. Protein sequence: CASSSLDRNYNEQFF.

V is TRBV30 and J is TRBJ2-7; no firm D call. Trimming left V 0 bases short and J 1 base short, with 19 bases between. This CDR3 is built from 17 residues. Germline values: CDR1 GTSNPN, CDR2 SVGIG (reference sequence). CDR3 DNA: TGTGCCTGGAGTGTATTCCTAAATCCTTTGAGATCCTACGAGCAGTACTTC. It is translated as CAWSVFLNPLRSYEQYF.

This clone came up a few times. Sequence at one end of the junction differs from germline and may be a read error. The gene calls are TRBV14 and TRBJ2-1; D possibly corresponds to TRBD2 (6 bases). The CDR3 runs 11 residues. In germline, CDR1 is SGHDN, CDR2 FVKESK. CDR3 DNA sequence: TGTGCCAGCAGCCAAGCGGGACTCCCTGTCTTC. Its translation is CASSQAGLPVF.

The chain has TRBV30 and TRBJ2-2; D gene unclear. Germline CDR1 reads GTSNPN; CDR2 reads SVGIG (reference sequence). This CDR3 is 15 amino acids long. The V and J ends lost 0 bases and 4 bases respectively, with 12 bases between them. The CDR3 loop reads CAWSVMVPGTGELFF. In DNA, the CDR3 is TGTGCCTGGAGTGTGATGGTCCCGGGCACCGGGGAGCTGTTTTTT.

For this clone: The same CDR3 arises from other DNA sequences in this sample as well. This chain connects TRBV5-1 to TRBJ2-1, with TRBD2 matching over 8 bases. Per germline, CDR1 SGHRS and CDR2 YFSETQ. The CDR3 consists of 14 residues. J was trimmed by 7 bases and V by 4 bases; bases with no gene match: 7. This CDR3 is CASSTGREGNEQFF. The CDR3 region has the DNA TGCGCCAGCAGCACTGGACGGGAGGGGAATGAGCAGTTCTTC.

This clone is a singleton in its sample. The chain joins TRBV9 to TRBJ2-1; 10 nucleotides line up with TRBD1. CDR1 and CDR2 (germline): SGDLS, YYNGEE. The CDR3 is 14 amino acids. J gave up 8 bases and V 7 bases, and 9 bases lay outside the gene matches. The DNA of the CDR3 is TGTGCCAGCTCGTCTGGACAGGGGGTCTATGAGCAGTTCTTC. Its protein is CASSSGQGVYEQFF.

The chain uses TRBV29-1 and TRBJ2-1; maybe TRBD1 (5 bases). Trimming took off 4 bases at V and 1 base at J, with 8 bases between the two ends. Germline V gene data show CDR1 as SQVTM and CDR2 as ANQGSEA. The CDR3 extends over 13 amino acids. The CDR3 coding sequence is TGCAGCGTTGCCAGGGATTCCTACAATGAGCAGTTCTTC. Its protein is CSVARDSYNEQFF.

In DNA, the CDR3 is TGTGCCTGGACAAGGAGGGAGACCCAGTACTTC. This encodes CAWTRRETQYF. The chain has TRBV30 and TRBJ2-5; D possibly corresponds to TRBD2 (5 bases). The V gene lost 4 bases and the J gene lost 5 bases, with 8 bases spanning the gap. Germline-derived CDR1 and CDR2 are GTSNPN and SVGIG (reference sequence). The CDR3 loop spans 11 amino acids.

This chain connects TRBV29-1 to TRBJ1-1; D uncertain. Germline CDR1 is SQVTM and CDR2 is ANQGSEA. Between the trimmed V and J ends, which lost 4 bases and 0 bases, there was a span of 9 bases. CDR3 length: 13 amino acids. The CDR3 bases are TGCAGCGTTGTAGGGCGGGTGAACACTGAAGCTTTCTTT. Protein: CSVVGRVNTEAFF.

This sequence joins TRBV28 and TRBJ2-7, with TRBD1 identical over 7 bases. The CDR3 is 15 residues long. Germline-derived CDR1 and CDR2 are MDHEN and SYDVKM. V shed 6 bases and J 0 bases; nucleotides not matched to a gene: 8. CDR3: CASRPTGPSSYEQYF. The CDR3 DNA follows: TGTGCCAGCAGACCGACAGGGCCCAGCTCCTACGAGCAGTACTTC.

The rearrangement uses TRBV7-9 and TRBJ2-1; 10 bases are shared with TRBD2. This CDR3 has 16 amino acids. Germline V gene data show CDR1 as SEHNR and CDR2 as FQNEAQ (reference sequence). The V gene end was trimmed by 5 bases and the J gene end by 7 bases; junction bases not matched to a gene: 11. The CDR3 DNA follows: TGTGCCAGCAGCCCGAGGACTAGCGGAGTCGGGAATGAGCAGTTCTTC. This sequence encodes CASSPRTSGVGNEQFF. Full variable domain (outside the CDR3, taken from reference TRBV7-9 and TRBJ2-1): DTGVSQNPRHKITKRGQNVTFRCDPISEHNRLYWYRQTLGQGPEFLTYFQNEAQLEKSRLLSDRFSAERPKGSFSTLEIQRTEQGDSAMYLCASSPRTSGVGNEQFFGPGTRLTVL.

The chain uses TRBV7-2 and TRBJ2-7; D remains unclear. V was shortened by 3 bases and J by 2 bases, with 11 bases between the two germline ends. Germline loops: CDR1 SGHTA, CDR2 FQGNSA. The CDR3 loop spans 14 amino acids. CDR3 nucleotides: TGTGCCAGCAGCTTCCGACTGGTGACCTACGAGCAGTACTTC. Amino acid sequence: CASSFRLVTYEQYF. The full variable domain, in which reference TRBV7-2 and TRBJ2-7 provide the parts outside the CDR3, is GAGVSQSPSNKVTEKGKDVELRCDPISGHTALYWYRQSLGQGLEFLIYFQGNSAPDKSGLPSDRFSAERTGGSVSTLTIQRTQQEDSAVYLCASSFRLVTYEQYFGPGTRLTVT.

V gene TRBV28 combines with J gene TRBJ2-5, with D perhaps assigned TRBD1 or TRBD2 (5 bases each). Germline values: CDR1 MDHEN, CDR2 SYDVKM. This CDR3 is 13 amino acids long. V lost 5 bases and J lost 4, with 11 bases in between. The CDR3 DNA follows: TGTGCCAGCAGTGGGCAGGGACCAGAGACCCAGTACTTC. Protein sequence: CASSGQGPETQYF.

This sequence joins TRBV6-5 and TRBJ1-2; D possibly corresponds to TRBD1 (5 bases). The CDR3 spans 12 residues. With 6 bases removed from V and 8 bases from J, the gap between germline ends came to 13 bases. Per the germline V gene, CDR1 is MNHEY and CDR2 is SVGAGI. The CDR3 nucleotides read TGTGCCAGCAGGGGACCGGGGGAAGGCTACACCTTC. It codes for CASRGPGEGYTF.

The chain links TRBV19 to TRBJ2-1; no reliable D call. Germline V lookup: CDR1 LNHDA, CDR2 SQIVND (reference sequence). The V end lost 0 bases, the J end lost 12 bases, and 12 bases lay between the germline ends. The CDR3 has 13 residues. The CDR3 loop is CASSIELVTLQFF. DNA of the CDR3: TGTGCCAGTAGTATAGAGCTAGTCACTCTGCAGTTCTTC.

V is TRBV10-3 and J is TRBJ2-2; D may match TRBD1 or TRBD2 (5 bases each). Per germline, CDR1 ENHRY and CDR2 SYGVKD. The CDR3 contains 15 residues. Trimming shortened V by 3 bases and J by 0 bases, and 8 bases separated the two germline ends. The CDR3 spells CAISEEGPNTGELFF. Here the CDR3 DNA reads TGTGCCATCAGTGAAGAGGGGCCGAACACCGGGGAGCTGTTTTTT.

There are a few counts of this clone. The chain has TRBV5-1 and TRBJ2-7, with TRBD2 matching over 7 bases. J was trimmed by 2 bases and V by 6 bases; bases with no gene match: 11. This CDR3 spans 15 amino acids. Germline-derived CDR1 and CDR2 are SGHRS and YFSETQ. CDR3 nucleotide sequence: TGCGCCAGCACCGATTTGGGCGGGAGCACCTACGAGCAGTACTTC. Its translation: CASTDLGGSTYEQYF.